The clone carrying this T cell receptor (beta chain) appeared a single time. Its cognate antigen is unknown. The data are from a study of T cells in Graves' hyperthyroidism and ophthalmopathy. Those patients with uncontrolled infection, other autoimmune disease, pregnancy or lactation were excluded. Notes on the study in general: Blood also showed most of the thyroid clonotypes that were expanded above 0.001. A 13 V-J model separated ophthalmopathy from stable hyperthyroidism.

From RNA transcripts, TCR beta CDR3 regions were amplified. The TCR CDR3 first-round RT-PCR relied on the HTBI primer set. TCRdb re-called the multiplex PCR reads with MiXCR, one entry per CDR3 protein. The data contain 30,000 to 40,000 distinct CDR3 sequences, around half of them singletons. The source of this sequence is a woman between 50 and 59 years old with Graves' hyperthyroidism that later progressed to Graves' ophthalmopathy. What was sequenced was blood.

CDR3 loop: CASSEGLAGGEDEQYF. For the CDR3, the DNA is TGTGCCAGCAGTGAAGGACTAGCGGGAGGTGAGGACGAGCAGTACTTC. The chain has TRBV28 and TRBJ2-7, with 14 bases identical to TRBD2. V lost 5 bases and J lost 5; bases outside the gene matches: 8. In germline, CDR1 is MDHEN, CDR2 SYDVKM. This CDR3 has 16 residues.